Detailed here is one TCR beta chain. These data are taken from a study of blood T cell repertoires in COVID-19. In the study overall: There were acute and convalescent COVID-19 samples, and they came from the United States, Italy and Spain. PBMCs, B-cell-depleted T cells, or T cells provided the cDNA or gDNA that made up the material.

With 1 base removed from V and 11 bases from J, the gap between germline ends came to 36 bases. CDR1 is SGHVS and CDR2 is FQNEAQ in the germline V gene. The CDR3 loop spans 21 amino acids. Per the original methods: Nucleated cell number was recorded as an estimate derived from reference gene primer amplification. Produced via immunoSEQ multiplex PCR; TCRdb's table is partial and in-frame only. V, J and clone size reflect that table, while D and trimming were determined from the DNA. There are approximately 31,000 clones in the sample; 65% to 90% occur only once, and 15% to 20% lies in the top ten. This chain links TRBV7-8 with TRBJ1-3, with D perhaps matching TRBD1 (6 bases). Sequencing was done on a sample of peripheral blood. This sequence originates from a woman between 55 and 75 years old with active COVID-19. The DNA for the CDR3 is TGTGCCAGCAGCTTAGGCCGTGGGCGGGGGCAGGGAAAACGACTGGAAGGGTCCATATATTTT. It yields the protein CASSLGRGRGQGKRLEGSIYF.